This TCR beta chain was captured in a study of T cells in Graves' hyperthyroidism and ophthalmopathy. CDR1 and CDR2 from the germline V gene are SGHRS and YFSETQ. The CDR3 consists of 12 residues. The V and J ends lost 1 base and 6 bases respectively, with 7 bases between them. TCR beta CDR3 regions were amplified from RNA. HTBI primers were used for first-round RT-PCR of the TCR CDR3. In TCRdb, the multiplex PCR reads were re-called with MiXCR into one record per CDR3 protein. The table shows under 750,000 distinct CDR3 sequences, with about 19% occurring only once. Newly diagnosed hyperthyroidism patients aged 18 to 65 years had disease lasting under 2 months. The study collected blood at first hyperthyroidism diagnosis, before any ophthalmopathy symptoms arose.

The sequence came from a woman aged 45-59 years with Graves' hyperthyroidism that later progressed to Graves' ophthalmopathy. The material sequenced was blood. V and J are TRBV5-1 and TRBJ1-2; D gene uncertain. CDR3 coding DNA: TGCGCCAGCAGCTTGATGAGGGATGGCTACACCTTC. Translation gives CASSLMRDGYTF.